This T cell receptor beta chain was documented in a study of cytomegalovirus exposure and HLA in healthy donors (dated by TCRdb to 2017 to 2019). The study in broad terms: According to an earlier analysis of a few hundred of the donors, 150 million to 200 million T cells yielded 100 million or so unique TCR beta sequences and 276 Gb of sequence data. Genome-wide SNP genotypes for about 55% of the 666 donors were used in a later genetic analysis, which treated that subset as a discovery cohort. A later analysis re-analyzed previously published TCR beta repertoires from 666 donors and added high-resolution HLA genotyping to study TCR occurrence patterns. Of the roughly 420 genotyped donors, less than 85% were placed in the genetic ancestry cluster associated with self-reported Caucasian donors. The study was designed to test whether signatures of past pathogen exposure could be identified by cataloging public T cell receptors. High-throughput TCR immunosequencing, statistical association of individual TCRs with disease status, and machine learning were combined to predict cytomegalovirus infection status. Donor age, sex, ethnicity and CMV serostatus were collected together with the repertoire data. In addition to the first cohort of 500 to 850 subjects, a separate validation cohort of 130 or so different subjects was used. The study used immunosequencing to profile the T cell repertoires of approximately 650 subjects and linked those repertoires to cytomegalovirus serostatus. Typing coverage varied by locus: 629-630 donors for A, B, C, DRB1 and DQB1; 500 to 550 for DQA1; around 610 for DPA1; 450 to 480 for DPB1. All discovery cohort repertoires had been generated on a single sequencing platform. An earlier analysis of approximately 500 of the donors applied high-throughput TCR beta sequencing to assess whether each TCR beta V gene segment acted as functional or pseudogenic. Rather than using new phenotypic data, the later analysis identified candidate immune exposures from TCR beta sequences and from how often those sequences occurred across donors. Because of strong linkage in the cohort, roughly five DR-DQ haplotypes were treated as single units for association and clustering. An early release that covered 640 HLA-typed donors contained approximately 290 gigabases of sequencing data and 85 million to 100 million unique TCR sequences. Across around 400 genotyped donors of the cohort, an average of roughly 200,000 unique TCR beta nucleotide sequences per donor were sequenced, and roughly 20% of those sequences were non-productive. HLA typing included class I and class II loci at four-digit resolution. The full study reports these points: In vitro tests confirmed that three of the cytomegalovirus-associated TCR beta chains recognize cytomegalovirus antigens. A group of highly shared sequence variants was considered likely to be a technical artifact of the sequencing pipeline. According to a later analysis, parvovirus B19, influenza, CMV and Epstein-Barr virus appeared linked to several top co-occurrence clusters. V-gene and J-gene trimming of TCR beta chains was associated with a missense DCLRE1C variant in a later genetic analysis, and the association was replicated in an independent cohort. A total of 150 or so TCR beta chains were listed by the study as associated with cytomegalovirus. Most TCR sequences were seen in very few donors, while some public TCRs were found in many individuals. A later analysis found that most CMV-associated TCR beta chains appeared HLA-restricted, with HLA associations seemingly driven largely by CMV exposure. The authors suggested that the approach could potentially be generalized to other disease states and immunological phenotypes. In a later analysis, some 18,000 TCR beta sequences were associated with specific HLA alleles at a false discovery rate of 0.05. The only immune exposure information available for the cohort was CMV serostatus. Correlated functional status among segregating V segments might reflect linkage disequilibrium, but an unknown experimental factor could not be ruled out. The cohort was sequenced for TCR beta chains only, and without alpha or paired-chain data the features that could be detected were limited. A further reported finding was that TCR beta sequences accurately predicted the HLA-A and HLA-B alleles for most subjects in the first cohort. In a later analysis, HLA-associated TCR beta chains were found to be more clonally expanded and to have lower generation probabilities than equally common non-associated chains. Compared with the 666-donor mean, donors in an Asian-associated ancestry cluster had fewer N-insertions in productive TCRs, according to a later genetic analysis. Sequencing depth was assumed to be roughly uniform across donors in the presence/absence analyses, though that assumption may not hold. Because HLA typing was missing for some donors at each locus, association tests included only the typed subset. About 17 rarely observed V segments, including chromosome 9 orphons, were excluded from the earlier analysis of approximately 500 of the donors because counts were too low. In an earlier analysis of roughly 500 of the donors, most TCR beta V segments appeared in productive rearrangements about 87% or about 30% of the time, broadly matching IMGT annotations. When HLA alleles, especially DR and DQ, strongly co-occurred, attributing TCR associations to individual alleles was difficult. Some IMGT-functional V segments, including TRBV6-2 and TRBV6-3, could not be told apart with the 87-base-pair reads, so those segments were excluded. In a later analysis, TCR association rates were found to vary across HLA loci, with the most associated TCRs seen for DRB1 alleles and the fewest for HLA-C alleles. In both the original and validation cohorts, the classifier was reported to diagnose cytomegalovirus status with high specificity and sensitivity.

The CDR3, from cysteine to phenylalanine, totals 16 residues. This entry keeps only the CDR3 DNA: 48 bases, framed from base 1. V drops 3 bases and J drops 0 bases, leaving 9 bases in between. The germline V gene sets CDR1 to LGHNT and CDR2 to FRNRAP. Libraries were constructed by the immunoSEQ multiplex PCR assay. For the multiplex PCR, a mixture combining 60 forward primers for TCR Vbeta segments and 13 reverse primers for TCR Jbeta segments was used. The CDR3 region of rearranged TCR beta genes was amplified from genomic DNA with a multiplex PCR assay. Amplified TCR beta libraries were sequenced as 87-base-pair reads on the Illumina HiSeq System. The study's processing was this. Across the 600 to 700 repertoires, a later analysis counted some 81 million unique TCR beta chains, some 11 million of which were shared by at least two donors. To remove PCR and sequencing errors, raw reads were error-corrected and collapsed into unique sequences using a nearest-neighbor algorithm that merged closely related sequences. Alignment of CDR3 sequences to IMGT reference sequences was used to assign V, D and J gene segments. For a sequence to be retained, at least a six-nucleotide match to both a V gene segment and a J gene segment was required. Rearrangements were called productive when the CDR3 lacked stop codons and stayed in frame with V and J; all others were non-productive. CDR3 was defined according to IMGT convention as the region running from the second conserved V-encoded cysteine to the conserved J-encoded phenylalanine. Sequences without an unambiguous match to a single V gene segment were excluded from the earlier analysis of about 630 of the donors. An earlier analysis of several hundred of the donors classified V segments as functional when productive rearrangements were above 56.7% and as segregating when the standard deviation between donors was above 5%. A statistical classification framework was built to diagnose cytomegalovirus status from the catalog of TCR beta chain sequences. In a later analysis, TCR nucleotide sequences were compared against IMGT/GENE-DB human TR gene sequences so that V and J genes could be assigned. The TCRdist pipeline was used in a later analysis to assign CDR3 sequences and most-parsimonious VDJ recombination scenarios. A later analysis defined each TCR beta chain by its CDR3 amino acid sequence plus V-gene family, and excluded reads lacking a unique V-gene family. In a later analysis, 450 to 600 highly shared, low-generation-probability nucleotide sequences were removed to address suspected cross-contamination and a sequencing artifact. In a later analysis, a clonal expansion index for each public chain was calculated from normalized within-repertoire ranks of inferred template counts. In a later analysis, generation probabilities were computed using a VDJ recombination model fitted to out-of-frame rearrangements, and the results were checked against IGoR. In a later analysis, TCR-TCR, TCR-HLA and TCR-CMV co-occurrence was scored with hypergeometric tests, and a repertoire-size bias correction was applied to TCR pairs. A later analysis estimated false discovery rates by permuting HLA or CMV assignments 20 times. In a later analysis, co-occurring TCRs were grouped using DBSCAN, and TCRdist sequence similarity was added for clustering within HLA-allele-positive subsets. For co-occurrence clustering, repertoires with fewer than 30,000 or more than 120,000 public chains were excluded, along with a handful of repertoires with anomalous nucleotide sharing. Drawn from immuneACCESS, this table holds only the in-frame rearrangements with V and J called that TCRdb kept. Clones are partly lost; checked studies trace under half to an unresolved V gene and leave the rest unexplained. V and J calls and clone size come straight from that table; D and trimming were deduced from the DNA. The sample's own table lists roughly 140,000 clones. 2% to 3% of the sample belongs to the ten largest clones.

Remarks on this clone: Which antigen it targets is not known.

The cohort was made up of approximately 700 healthy bone marrow donors. At the time of sampling, every cohort member was nominally healthy, though immune exposures that went unrecorded were likely present. The donor tested CMV seronegative and was one of the 352 seronegative cohort members. Every donor gave a peripheral blood sample, and the peripheral blood mononuclear cells from that sample were used for TCR beta sequencing. The Qiagen DNeasy Blood Extraction Kit was used to extract genomic DNA from the blood cell samples. Input material: PBMCs. This TCR came from a man aged 40-49 years in good health and CMV-seronegative. The chain uses TRBV12-5 and TRBJ1-6, with no D gene named confidently. At the DNA level, the sequence is TGTGCTAGTGGTTTAGCCGTGATCTCCTATAATTCACCCCTCCACTTT. Translated, this gives CASGLAVISYNSPLHF.